A selection of T cell receptor beta chains follows, all from one sample in a study of T cell responses to AZD1222 COVID-19 vaccine. Generated by immunoSEQ multiplex PCR, the TCRdb table keeps only in-frame clones and is missing some. Among about 180,000 clones listed, around 94% were seen once. The sample consisted of peripheral blood, taken 28 days after the second AZD1222 dose. The receptors here all came from an adult who received the AZD1222 COVID-19 vaccine. The CDR3 runs from the conserved cysteine through the conserved F or W. A D gene is named only where the DNA matches it firmly. Size tells how often a clone was seen (once, few, many) or the class of an expanded clone, and some rows leave it out.

V	size	J	D	DNA	CDR3
TRBV9	.	TRBJ1-1	.	TGTGCCAGCAGCACCACAGGACTGAACACTGAAGCTTTCTTT	CASSTTGLNTEAFF
TRBV5-6	.	TRBJ1-4	TRBD1	TGTGCCAGCAGCGAAACCAGGGGGGTTGAAAAACTGTTTTTT	CASSETRGVEKLFF
TRBV15	.	TRBJ2-7	TRBD1	TGTGCCACCAGCAGAGAGCGAGGAAGGGGGCGATACGAGCAGTACTTC	CATSRERGRGRYEQYF
TRBV29-1	.	TRBJ1-1	.	TGCAGCGCCGGCCCTATGGGCCGAGCTTTCTTT	CSAGPMGRAFF
TRBV7-9	.	TRBJ2-7	TRBD2	TGTGCCAGCACCAATTTGGGGCTAGCGGATTCCTACGAGCAGTACTTC	CASTNLGLADSYEQYF
TRBV3-1/TRBV3-2	.	TRBJ1-1	TRBD1	TGTGCCAGCAGCCCCGCGGGACAGATGAACACTGAAGCTTTCTTT	CASSPAGQMNTEAFF
TRBV6-5	.	TRBJ2-7	TRBD1	TGTGCCAGCGACAGGGGGTTGTACGAGCAGTACTTC	CASDRGLYEQYF
TRBV5-1	once	TRBJ2-2	TRBD2	TGCGCCAGCAGTCCCCGGGAGCGGGGGTGGCTGTCCGGGGAGCTGTTTTTT	CASSPRERGWLSGELFF
TRBV12-5	.	TRBJ1-4	.	TGTGCTAGTGGTTTGGCCATGTCATCTAATGAAAAACTGTTTTTT	CASGLAMSSNEKLFF
TRBV7-3	.	TRBJ1-1	TRBD1	TGTGCCAGCAGCTCACAGGGGGCGAACACTGAAGCTTTCTTT	CASSSQGANTEAFF
TRBV7-3	once	TRBJ2-1	TRBD1	TGTGCCAGCAGCTTGACAGGGTACAATGAGCAGTTCTTC	CASSLTGYNEQFF